This TCR beta chain came from a study of blood T cells in healthy people across ages (dated by TCRdb to between 2015 and 2017). As for the study more broadly: In model experiments, template switching captured roughly one uniquely barcoded TCR beta cDNA molecule for every two T cells. Using deep sequencing normalized with unique cDNA molecular identifiers, the study measured how TCR beta repertoire diversity changes with age. The donors were divided into four age groups: young (average 16 years), middle-aged (roughly 42), aged (about 62) and long-lived (roughly 82). To avoid experimental bias, donors of different ages were randomly spread across the sequencing lanes. Using the same blood draw, the study looked at two additional independent replicas of 1 million unique cDNA reads for two donors, one aged 18 to 30 and the other aged 80 or older.

Donors were 35 to 40 systemically healthy Caucasian individuals from Russia aged 6 to 90 years. Each donor gave ten milliliters of peripheral blood, collected into EDTA-treated Vacutainer tubes. PBMCs were isolated by Ficoll-Paque density-gradient centrifugation, with at least 6 million obtained per sample. Trizol reagent was used to extract total RNA from PBMCs, with at least 5 micrograms per sample. For every donor, an aliquot of PBMCs went through flow cytometry to measure the percentages of naive CD45RAhigh/CD27high T cells. What the research found in general, with its limitations: Compared with the aged group, the long-lived group had more naive CD4+ T cells, fewer expanded clones and increased TCR diversity, a pattern suggesting age selection. Estimates of total diversity from one million sequenced T cells were regarded as lower bounds and underestimates. Donor CMV infection status was unknown, potentially confounding age-related changes in expanded clonotypes. Observed TCR beta diversity per million T cells fell roughly linearly with age, and a significant reduction was already apparent by age approximately 41. There was a strong correlation between observed TCR beta diversity and the percentage of naive T cells measured by flow cytometry. Conclusive comparison of naive and antigen-experienced compartments was prevented by the profiling of bulk unsorted PBMCs.

Points on this clonotype: Its antigen specificity is not known. No clone much larger than this one lies a single base away; base qualities are absent.

According to the germline V gene, CDR1 reads SGHRS and CDR2 reads YFSETQ. The V and J ends are trimmed by 0 bases and 3 bases, leaving 13 bases between them. The CDR3 runs 15 amino acids, cysteine and phenylalanine included. Only CDR3 DNA is held: 45 bases, read in frame from base 1. Library preparation was by 5' RACE. These reads were obtained on an Illumina HiSeq 2500. The second PCR ran for roughly 7 to 12 cycles and used a J-beta primer mix along with a sample-barcoded 5' primer. A unique molecular identifier was introduced onto each TCR beta cDNA molecule by a template-switch 5' adaptor carrying 12 random nucleotides. At least 2.5 million CDR3-containing paired-end reads were obtained from each sample. All of the RNA was converted into first-strand cDNA using the Mint cDNA synthesis kit, with a TRBC-specific oligonucleotide serving as the primer. Following uracil-DNA glycosylase treatment, all cDNA underwent a first 18-cycle PCR with the universal primers M1SS and BC2_uni_R. The study's own analysis went as follows. Each sample was normalized by randomly selecting 1 million high-quality reads, each carrying a distinct molecular identifier. Instead of being binned into consensus sequences, reads with shared molecular identifiers were discarded. MiTCR, set to a Q25 quality threshold and the strictest error-elimination algorithm, was used for CDR3 identification, clonotype clustering and error correction. A nonparametric unseen species model with Euler transformation was used to estimate a lower bound on total TCR beta diversity. In-frame beta chains were kept once TCRdb had trimmed the public reads at Q25 with fastp and called clones with MiXCR. Identical CDR3 proteins give one entry, which carries the most common genes and DNA. TCRdb's processing, not the authors' own work, is the source of the V and J calls. This sample lists 2 million or so distinct CDR3 sequences; roughly 50% were detected once. Around 2.1% of the sample is held by the ten biggest clonotypes.

The rearrangement joined TRBV5-1 to TRBJ2-7; the D gene is perhaps TRBD1 or TRBD2, as each covers 6 bases. The sequence was obtained from a woman aged 40-49 years in good health. Sequences were obtained from blood. The CDR3 region reads CASSLAPGGVYEQYF. The sequenced DNA is TGCGCCAGCAGCTTGGCCCCCGGGGGCGTCTACGAGCAGTACTTC.